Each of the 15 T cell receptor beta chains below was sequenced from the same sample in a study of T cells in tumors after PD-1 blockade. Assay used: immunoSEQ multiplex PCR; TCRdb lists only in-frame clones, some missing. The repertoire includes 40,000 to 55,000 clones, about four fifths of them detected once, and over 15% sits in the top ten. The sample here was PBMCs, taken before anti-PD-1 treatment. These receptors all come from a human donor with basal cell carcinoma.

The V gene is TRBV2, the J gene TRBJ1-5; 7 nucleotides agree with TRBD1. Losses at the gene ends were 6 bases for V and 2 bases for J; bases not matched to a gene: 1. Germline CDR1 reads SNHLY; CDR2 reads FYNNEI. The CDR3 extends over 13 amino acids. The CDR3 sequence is CASRGQGNQPQHF. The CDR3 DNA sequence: TGTGCCAGCAGAGGACAGGGCAATCAGCCCCAGCATTTT. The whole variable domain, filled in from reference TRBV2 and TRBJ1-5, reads EPEVTQTPSHQVTQMGQEVILRCVPISNHLYFYWYRQILGQKVEFLVSFYNNEISEKSEIFDDQFSVERPDGSNFTLKIRSTKLEDSAMYFCASRGQGNQPQHFGDGTRLSIL.

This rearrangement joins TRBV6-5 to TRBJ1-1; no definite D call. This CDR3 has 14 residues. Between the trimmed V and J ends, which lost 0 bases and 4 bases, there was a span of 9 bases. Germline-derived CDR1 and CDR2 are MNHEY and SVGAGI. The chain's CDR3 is CASSYSIPGTEAFF. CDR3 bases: TGTGCCAGCAGTTACTCGATCCCAGGCACTGAAGCTTTCTTT.

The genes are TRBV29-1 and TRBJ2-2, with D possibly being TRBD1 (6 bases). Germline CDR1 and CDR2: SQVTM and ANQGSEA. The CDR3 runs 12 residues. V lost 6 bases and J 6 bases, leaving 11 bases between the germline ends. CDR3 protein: CSVGHPAGELFF. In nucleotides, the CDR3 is TGCAGCGTGGGACACCCGGCCGGGGAGCTGTTTTTT.

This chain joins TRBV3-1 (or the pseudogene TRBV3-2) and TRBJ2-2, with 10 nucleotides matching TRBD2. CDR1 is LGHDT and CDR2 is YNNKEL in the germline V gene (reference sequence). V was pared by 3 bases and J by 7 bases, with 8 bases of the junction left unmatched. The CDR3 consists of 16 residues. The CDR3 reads CASSQISGGAGGELFF. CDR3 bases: TGTGCCAGCAGCCAGATCAGCGGGGGGGCCGGCGGGGAGCTGTTTTTT.

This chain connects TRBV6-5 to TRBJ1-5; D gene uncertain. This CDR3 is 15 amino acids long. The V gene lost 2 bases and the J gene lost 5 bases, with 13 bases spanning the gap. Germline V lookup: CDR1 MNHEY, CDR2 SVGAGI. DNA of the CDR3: TGTGCCAGCAGTTACCAAGGTCGTGAAGATCAGCCCCAGCATTTT. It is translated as CASSYQGREDQPQHF.

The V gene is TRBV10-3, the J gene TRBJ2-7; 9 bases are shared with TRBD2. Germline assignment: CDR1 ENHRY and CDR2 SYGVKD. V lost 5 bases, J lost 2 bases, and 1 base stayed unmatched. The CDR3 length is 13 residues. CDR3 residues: CAISSSGAYEQYF. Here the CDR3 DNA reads TGTGCCATCAGTTCTAGCGGGGCCTACGAGCAGTACTTC.

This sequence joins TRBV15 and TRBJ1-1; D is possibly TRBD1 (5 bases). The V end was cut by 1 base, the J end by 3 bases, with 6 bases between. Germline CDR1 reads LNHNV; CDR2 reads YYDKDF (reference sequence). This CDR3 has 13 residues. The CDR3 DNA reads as TGTGCCACCAGCAGAGGGGACCACACTGAAGCTTTCTTT. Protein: CATSRGDHTEAFF.

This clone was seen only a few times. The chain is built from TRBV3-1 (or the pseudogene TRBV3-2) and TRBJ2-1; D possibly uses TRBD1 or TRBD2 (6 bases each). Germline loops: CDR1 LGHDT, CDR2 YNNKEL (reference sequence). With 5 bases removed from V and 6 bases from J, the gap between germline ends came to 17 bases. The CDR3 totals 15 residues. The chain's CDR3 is CASSEGRGLRNEQFF. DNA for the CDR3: TGTGCCAGCAGCGAGGGACGGGGGCTACGCAATGAGCAGTTCTTC.

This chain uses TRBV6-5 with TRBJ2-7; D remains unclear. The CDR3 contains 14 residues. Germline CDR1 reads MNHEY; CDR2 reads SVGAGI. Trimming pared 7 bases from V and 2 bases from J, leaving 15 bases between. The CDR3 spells CASTSERPPYEQYF. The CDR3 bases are TGTGCCAGCACTAGTGAGAGACCACCCTACGAGCAGTACTTC.

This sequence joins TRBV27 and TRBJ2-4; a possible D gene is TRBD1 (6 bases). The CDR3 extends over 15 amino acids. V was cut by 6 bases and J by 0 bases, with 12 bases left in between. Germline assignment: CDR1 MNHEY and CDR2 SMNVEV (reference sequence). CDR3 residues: CASRQGPLAKNIQYF. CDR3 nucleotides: TGTGCCAGCAGACAGGGCCCTCTAGCCAAAAACATTCAGTACTTC.

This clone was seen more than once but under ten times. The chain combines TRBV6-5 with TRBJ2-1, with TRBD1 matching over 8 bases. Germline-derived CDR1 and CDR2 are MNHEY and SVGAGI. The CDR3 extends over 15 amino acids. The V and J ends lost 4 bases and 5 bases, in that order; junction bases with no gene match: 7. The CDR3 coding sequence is TGTGCCAGCAGTTCCGGACAGGGTCGGAACAATGAGCAGTTCTTC. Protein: CASSSGQGRNNEQFF.

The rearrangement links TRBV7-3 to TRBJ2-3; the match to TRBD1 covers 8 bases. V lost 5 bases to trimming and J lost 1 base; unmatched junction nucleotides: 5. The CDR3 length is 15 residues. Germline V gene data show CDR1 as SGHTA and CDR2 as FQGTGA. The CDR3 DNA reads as TGTGCCAGCAGCAAAACAGGGGGTCGCACAGATACGCAGTATTTT. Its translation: CASSKTGGRTDTQYF. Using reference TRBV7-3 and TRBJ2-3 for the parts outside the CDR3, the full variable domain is GAGVSQTPSNKVTEKGKYVELRCDPISGHTALYWYRQSLGQGPEFLIYFQGTGAADDSGLPNDRFFAVRPEGSVSTLKIQRTERGDSAVYLCASSKTGGRTDTQYFGPGTRLTVL.

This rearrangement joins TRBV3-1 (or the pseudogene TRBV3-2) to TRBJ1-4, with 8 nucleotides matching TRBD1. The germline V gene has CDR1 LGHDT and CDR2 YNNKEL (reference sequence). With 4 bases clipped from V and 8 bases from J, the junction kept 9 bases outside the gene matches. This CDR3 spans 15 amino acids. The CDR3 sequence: CASSLQTGAGEKLFF. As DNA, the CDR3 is TGTGCCAGCAGCCTACAGACAGGGGCCGGAGAAAAACTGTTTTTT.

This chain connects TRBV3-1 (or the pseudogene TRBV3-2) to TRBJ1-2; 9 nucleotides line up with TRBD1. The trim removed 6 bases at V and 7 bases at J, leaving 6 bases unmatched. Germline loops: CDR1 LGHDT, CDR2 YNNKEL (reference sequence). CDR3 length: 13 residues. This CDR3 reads CASRPDRGGGYTF. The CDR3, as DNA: TGTGCCAGCAGACCCGACAGGGGGGGTGGCTACACCTTC.

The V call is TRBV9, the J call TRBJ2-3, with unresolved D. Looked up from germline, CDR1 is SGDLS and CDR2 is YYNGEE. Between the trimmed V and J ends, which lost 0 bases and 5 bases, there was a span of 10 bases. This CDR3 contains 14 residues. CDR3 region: CASSVDTFGDTQYF. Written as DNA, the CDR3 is TGTGCCAGCAGCGTAGACACCTTCGGAGATACGCAGTATTTT.